The 8 T cell receptor beta chains in this list originate from one sample, sequenced in a study of T cells in Graves' hyperthyroidism and ophthalmopathy. The source material, RNA transcripts, was used to amplify TCR beta CDR3 regions. The TCR CDR3 first-round RT-PCR relied on the HTBI primer set. TCRdb redid the calling of the multiplex PCR reads with MiXCR, one entry per CDR3 protein. The table has a few hundred thousand distinct CDR3 sequences, about 15% seen once. The sample comprised blood. These receptors all come from a woman between 18 and 29 years old with Graves' hyperthyroidism.

The sample holds many counts of this clonotype. The genes are TRBV2 and TRBJ2-7; D unclear. The CDR3 is 13 residues long. Trimming left V 1 base short and J 3 bases short, with 7 bases between. From germline, CDR1 is SNHLY and CDR2 FYNNEI. The CDR3 here is CASSEGPLYEQYF. CDR3 coding DNA: TGTGCCAGCAGTGAAGGGCCCCTCTACGAGCAGTACTTC.

This chain links TRBV5-1 with TRBJ2-2, with 7 nucleotides matching TRBD1. V trimming: 5 bases; J trimming: 1 base; junction bases outside the gene matches: 5. There are 15 residues in the CDR3. The germline V gene encodes CDR1 SGHRS and CDR2 YFSETQ. The CDR3 here is CASREYRGNTGELFF. CDR3 bases: TGCGCCAGCAGGGAATACAGGGGGAACACCGGGGAGCTGTTTTTT.

The chain carries TRBV5-5 and TRBJ2-3; 8 bases align to TRBD2. Germline V lookup: CDR1 SGHKS, CDR2 YYEKEE (reference sequence). CDR3 length: 16 amino acids. The J segment lost 2 bases and the V segment lost 2 bases, leaving 7 bases of the junction unmatched. The CDR3 DNA sequence: TGTGCCAGCAGCTTTTACGGGGGGGGGACCACAGATACGCAGTATTTT. Its translation: CASSFYGGGTTDTQYF.

This chain joins TRBV7-2 and TRBJ1-1, with 9 bases identical to TRBD1. This CDR3 contains 16 residues. J lost 4 bases, V lost 5 bases, and 11 bases had no gene match. The germline CDR1 and CDR2 sequences are SGHTA and FQGNSA. CDR3 nucleotide sequence: TGTGCCAGCAGCCCTAGTATAGGGACAGGGCGCACTGAAGCTTTCTTT. It yields the protein CASSPSIGTGRTEAFF.

This clonotype came up a few times. This chain joins TRBV5-5 and TRBJ2-1; 7 bases line up with TRBD1. With V trimmed by 3 bases and J by 7 bases, 10 bases remained unmatched. The germline V gene has CDR1 SGHKS and CDR2 YYEKEE (reference sequence). The CDR3 is 15 residues long. The CDR3 DNA sequence: TGTGCCAGCAGCTCAAGACAGGGCCTGAGGAATGAGCAGTTCTTC. This sequence encodes CASSSRQGLRNEQFF.

The chain uses TRBV4-2 and TRBJ2-2, with D perhaps matching TRBD1 (6 bases). Between the trimmed V and J ends, which lost 0 bases and 0 bases, there was a span of 23 bases. Germline V gives CDR1 LGHNA, CDR2 YNFKEQ. The CDR3 spans 21 residues. CDR3 in DNA: TGTGCCAGCAGCCAAGAACTCGGACAGAAGCTATCCACTCCGAACACCGGGGAGCTGTTTTTT. Its translation is CASSQELGQKLSTPNTGELFF.

At least ten counts were recorded for this clonotype. This rearrangement joins TRBV10-3 to TRBJ2-1, with 14 bases aligning to TRBD2. The CDR3 covers 16 residues. Germline loops: CDR1 ENHRY, CDR2 SYGVKD. Losses at the gene ends were 7 bases for V and 5 bases for J; bases not matched to a gene: 7. CDR3 bases: TGTGCCATCAAACTCGGGGGACTAGCGGGGGACAATGAGCAGTTCTTC. It codes for CAIKLGGLAGDNEQFF.

Notes on this clonotype: Just one base apart from a much larger clone, this may be a read error. The chain couples TRBV7-8 to TRBJ2-1; a possible D gene is TRBD1 (5 bases). CDR1 and CDR2 (germline): SGHVS, FQNEAQ. The ends were cut back, 2 bases at V and 5 bases at J, with 13 bases in the middle. This CDR3 contains 15 residues. CDR3 DNA: TGTGCCAGCAGCTTAACAGCAGGGTGGGACAATGAGCAGTTCTTC. This translates into CASSLTAGWDNEQFF.